A single sample is the source of the 5 T cell receptor beta chains below, sequenced in a study of blood T cell repertoires in COVID-19. The assay was immunoSEQ multiplex PCR, and TCRdb's table has in-frame clones only and misses some. The repertoire holds around 360,000 clones, with about 90% as singletons. Sample: PBMCs or T cells enriched from blood (not recorded which). These receptors were taken from a woman aged 25 to 39 who had recovered from COVID-19.

This clone came up a few times. The chain links TRBV7-8 to TRBJ2-7, with D tentatively TRBD2 (6 bases). This CDR3 is 15 amino acids long. V was cut by 5 bases and J by 2 bases, with 16 bases left in between. CDR1 is SGHVS, CDR2 FQNEAQ, per germline. The CDR3 reads CASSPSGGVAYEQYF. The CDR3 nucleotides are TGTGCCAGCAGCCCCTCGGGCGGGGTGGCCTACGAGCAGTACTTC.

This chain links TRBV5-4 with TRBJ2-7, with 10 bases that match TRBD2. The CDR3 runs 16 residues. CDR1 is SGHNT and CDR2 is YYREEE in the germline V gene (reference sequence). Trimming removed 0 bases from V and 5 bases from J; junction bases left unmatched: 8. CDR3 sequence reads: CASSLDPAGGPHEQYF. As DNA, the CDR3 is TGTGCCAGCAGCTTGGACCCAGCGGGAGGGCCTCACGAGCAGTACTTC.

For the CDR3, the DNA is TGTGCCAGCAGCTCCCCGGGGGGCGGACTAGATACGCAGTATTTT. This sequence encodes CASSSPGGGLDTQYF. The chain uses TRBV7-8 and TRBJ2-3; possible D gene TRBD2, 7 bases. Germline V gene sequence: CDR1 SGHVS, CDR2 FQNEAQ. V lost 4 bases to trimming and J lost 5 bases, with 16 bases between them. The CDR3 has 15 amino acids.

The rearrangement links TRBV24-1 to TRBJ2-7; D possibly corresponds to TRBD1 (6 bases). V shed 2 bases and J shed 5 bases, with 15 bases lying between them. There are 15 residues in the CDR3. CDR1 and CDR2 (germline): KGHDR, SFDVKD. The CDR3 here is CATSDSQGFANEQYF. The CDR3 bases are TGTGCCACCAGTGATTCACAGGGTTTCGCCAACGAGCAGTACTTC.

The chain combines TRBV3-1 (or the pseudogene TRBV3-2) with TRBJ2-3, with 9 bases matching TRBD1. Germline CDR1 and CDR2: LGHDT and YNNKEL (reference sequence). V lost 6 bases and J lost 4; bases outside the gene matches: 2. The CDR3 runs to 13 residues. CDR3 sequence reads: CASRRQGADTQYF. CDR3 nucleotides: TGTGCCAGCAGACGACAGGGGGCAGATACGCAGTATTTT.